The source of this T cell receptor (beta chain) is a study of T cell repertoires in cytomegalovirus infection. Study-wide background: Public TCR beta signatures provided an indication of both CMV infection and a matching HLA type.

TCRdb reprocessed the reads via MiXCR and lists one record per CDR3 protein. The repertoire includes 400,000 to 550,000 distinct CDR3 sequences, roughly 12% of them detected once, and around 9.6% sits in the top ten. Of note for this clonotype: Its antigen is undetermined.

Looked up from germline, CDR1 is MNHEY and CDR2 is SMNVEV (reference sequence). The CDR3 contains 14 residues. The V end lost 6 bases, the J end lost 11 bases, and 19 bases lay between the germline ends. Points from the study as a whole: The cumulative frequency of public TCR beta families identified carriers of CMV plus the relevant HLA. There were HLA-C-restricted CMV-specific TCR beta clonotypes dominating the ex vivo response.

J is TRBJ1-4 and V is TRBV27; tentative D call: TRBD1 (6 bases). The TCR was taken from a human donor in good health (CMV status not recorded). Some clones in this sample may be carry-over from other donors' samples. The sample comprised PBMCs. CDR3 DNA: TGTGCCAGCAGAAGCCGGGGGCAAAGAAGGAAACTGTTTTTT. It encodes CASRSRGQRRKLFF.